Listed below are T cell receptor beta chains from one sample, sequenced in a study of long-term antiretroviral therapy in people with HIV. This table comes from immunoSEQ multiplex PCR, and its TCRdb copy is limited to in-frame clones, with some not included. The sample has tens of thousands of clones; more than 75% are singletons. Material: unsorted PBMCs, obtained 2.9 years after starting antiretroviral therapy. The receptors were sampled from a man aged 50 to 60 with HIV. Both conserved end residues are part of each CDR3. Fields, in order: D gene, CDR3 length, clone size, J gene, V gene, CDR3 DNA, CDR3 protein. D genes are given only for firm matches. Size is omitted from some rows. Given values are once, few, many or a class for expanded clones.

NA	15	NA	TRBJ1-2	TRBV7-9	TGTGCCAGCAGCTTAGATGCCACCCGAGCCTATGGCTACACCTTC	CASSLDATRAYGYTF
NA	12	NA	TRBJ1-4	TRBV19	TGTGCCAGTAGTATCGGGGGTAAAAAACTGTTTTTT	CASSIGGKKLFF
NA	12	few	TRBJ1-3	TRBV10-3	TGTGCCATCAGTGAGGATTCTAACACCATATATTTT	CAISEDSNTIYF
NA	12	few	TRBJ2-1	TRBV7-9	TGTGCCAGCAGCTTAGGGGTGGATGAGCAGTTCTTC	CASSLGVDEQFF
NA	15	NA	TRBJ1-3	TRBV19	TGTGCCAGTAGTGTTCTCCGGGACGGACGAAACACCATATATTTT	CASSVLRDGRNTIYF
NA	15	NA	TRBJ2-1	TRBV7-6	TGTGCCAGCAGCTTAGCGTCCCCACAGTACAATGAGCAGTTCTTC	CASSLASPQYNEQFF
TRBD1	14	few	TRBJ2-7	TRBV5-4	TGTGCCAGCAGCTTCGGGACAGGGGGCTACGAGCAGTACTTC	CASSFGTGGYEQYF
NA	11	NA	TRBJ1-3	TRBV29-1	TGCAGTGGGCAGGGGAGAAACACCATATATTTT	CSGQGRNTIYF
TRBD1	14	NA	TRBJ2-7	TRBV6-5	TGTGCCAGCAGTTTCGGACAGGATTCCTACGAGCAGTACTTC	CASSFGQDSYEQYF
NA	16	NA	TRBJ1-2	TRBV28	TGTGCCAGCAGTGGGTCAGGGGAAATTAGGACCTATGGCTACACCTTC	CASSGSGEIRTYGYTF
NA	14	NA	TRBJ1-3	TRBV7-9	TGTGCCAGCAGAGACGGCGTCTCTGGAAACACCATATATTTT	CASRDGVSGNTIYF
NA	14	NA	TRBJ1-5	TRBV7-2	TGTGCCAGCAGCGCCCGCCCCCCCTGGGAGCCCCAGCATTTT	CASSARPPWEPQHF
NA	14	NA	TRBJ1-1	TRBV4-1	TGCGCCAGCAGCCCCCAAGGGGGGAACACTGAAGCTTTCTTT	CASSPQGGNTEAFF
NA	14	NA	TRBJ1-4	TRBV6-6	TGTGCCAGCAGTTACTCTGGGGATGGTGAAAAACTGTTTTTT	CASSYSGDGEKLFF
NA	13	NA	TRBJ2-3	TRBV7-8	TGTGCCAGCAGCTTCTCGCCCGGGGATACGCAGTATTTT	CASSFSPGDTQYF
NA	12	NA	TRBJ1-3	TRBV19	TGTGCCAGTAGTATCCTCGGAAACACCATATATTTT	CASSILGNTIYF
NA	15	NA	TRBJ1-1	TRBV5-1	TGCGCCAGCAGCTTGTTATCAGGGGCGAACACTGAAGCTTTCTTT	CASSLLSGANTEAFF
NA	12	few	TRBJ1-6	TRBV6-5	TGTGCCAGCAGTTACCCGAATTCACCCCTCCACTTT	CASSYPNSPLHF
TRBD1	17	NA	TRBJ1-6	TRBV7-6	TGTGCCAGCAGCTCCGGACAGGGTTTGGGATATAATTCACCCCTCCACTTT	CASSSGQGLGYNSPLHF
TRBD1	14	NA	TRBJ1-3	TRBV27	TGTGCCAGCAGCCAGGACAGGGCCGGAAACACCATATATTTT	CASSQDRAGNTIYF